This TCR beta chain was sequenced in a study of blood T cell repertoires in COVID-19. As for the study in general: COVID-19 samples collected from the United States, Italy and Spain covered acute and convalescent phases. Sources were T cells, B-cell-depleted T cells, or PBMCs; the material itself was cDNA or gDNA.

From germline, CDR1 is LGHNA and CDR2 YNFKEQ. With V trimmed by 4 bases and J by 0 bases, 5 bases remained unmatched. The CDR3 is 16 amino acids. Per the original data handling: Amplification with reference gene primers provided the estimates of nucleated cell counts. Some clones are missing from TCRdb's copy, which holds only in-frame ones; the method was immunoSEQ multiplex PCR. That table furnishes V, J and clone size, whereas the DNA furnished D and trimming. The sample has approximately 220,000 clones, 80% to 90% seen once; the top ten hold 5.1%. The origin of this receptor is a woman aged 55-75 years who had recovered from COVID-19. The chain employs TRBV4-2 and TRBJ2-7; the match to TRBD2 covers 11 bases. The specimen sequenced was peripheral blood. The CDR3 protein is CASSPSLAGGSYEQYF. Written as DNA, the CDR3 is TGTGCCAGCAGCCCTAGCCTAGCGGGGGGCTCCTACGAGCAGTACTTC.